The next 6 T cell receptor beta chains were all read from a single sample in a study of T cell repertoires in cytomegalovirus infection. Each CDR3 protein gets one entry after TCRdb re-called the reads with MiXCR. This sample has hundreds of thousands of distinct CDR3 sequences, with roughly 30% found just once. Sequencing was done on a sample of PBMCs. All receptors derive from a human donor in good health (CMV status not recorded). Some clones in this sample may be carry-over from other donors' samples.

This chain joins TRBV7-6 and TRBJ1-1, with TRBD1 as a possible D gene (5 bases). This CDR3 comprises 16 residues. V dropped 1 base and J dropped 5 bases, with 17 bases sitting between them. Germline-derived CDR1 and CDR2 are SGHVS and FNYEAQ. CDR3 loop: CASSLEPVQGGTEAFF. Written as DNA, the CDR3 is TGTGCCAGCAGCTTAGAGCCGGTTCAGGGAGGGACTGAAGCTTTCTTT.

On this clonotype itself: In this CDR3 the conserved last residue, phenylalanine or tryptophan, is missing, so a read error is likely. The chain recombines TRBV20-1 with TRBJ1-2; the D is unclear. CDR3 length: 15 residues. Between the trimmed V and J ends, which lost 0 bases and 6 bases, there was a span of 17 bases. Germline loops: CDR1 DFQATT, CDR2 SNEGSKA (reference sequence). This CDR3 is CSARDPARLEDGYTL. For the CDR3, the DNA is TGCAGTGCTAGAGATCCTGCTAGGCTAGAGGATGGCTACACCTTA.

This clonotype was detected a few times. The chain links TRBV20-1 to TRBJ2-5, with D tentatively TRBD2 (6 bases). Germline loops: CDR1 DFQATT, CDR2 SNEGSKA (reference sequence). The CDR3 is 12 amino acids. The CDR3 sequence: CSGGTTQETQYF. The CDR3 bases are TGCTCGGGCGGGACGACTCAAGAGACCCAGTACTTC.

The rearrangement links TRBV6-2 or TRBV6-3 to TRBJ1-1; tentative D call: TRBD1 (6 bases). The CDR3 runs to 13 residues. CDR1 and CDR2 (germline): MNHEY, SVGEGT. Between the trimmed V and J ends, which lost 7 bases and 4 bases, there was a span of 13 bases. The CDR3 region has the DNA TGTGCCAGCATCTTACAGGGTACCACTGAAGCTTTCTTT. Its translation is CASILQGTTEAFF.

The chain links TRBV6-2 or TRBV6-3 to TRBJ2-7; D may be TRBD1 (6 bases). Trimming took 2 bases from V and 2 from J, leaving 13 bases between them. The CDR3 spans 15 residues. Germline lookup yields CDR1 MNHEY and CDR2 SVGEGT. CDR3 amino acids: CASSYGTGSPYEQYF. In DNA form, the CDR3 reads TGTGCCAGCAGTTACGGTACAGGGTCCCCCTACGAGCAGTACTTC.

As concerns this clonotype: Since no conserved phenylalanine or tryptophan closes the CDR3, a read error is the likely cause. V usage is TRBV7-2 and J usage is TRBJ2-5; 12 bases are a match to TRBD2. CDR3 length: 14 amino acids. J lost 8 bases, V lost 5 bases, and 6 bases had no gene match. Germline lookup yields CDR1 SGHTA and CDR2 FQGNSA. The CDR3: CASSTMGLAGTQYS. Written as DNA, the CDR3 is TGTGCCAGCAGCACGATGGGACTAGCGGGTACCCAGTACTCC.